One and the same sample provided the 16 T cell receptor beta chains below, sequenced in a study of cytomegalovirus exposure and HLA in healthy donors (dated by TCRdb to the late 2010s). Library construction relied on the immunoSEQ multiplex PCR assay. A mixture of 60 forward primers for TCR Vbeta segments and 13 reverse primers for TCR Jbeta segments was used in the multiplex PCR. Sourced from immuneACCESS, this table was stored by TCRdb with only in-frame sequences that have V and J called. A share of the clones is absent; for the studies checked, an unresolved V gene accounts for under half, and the remainder has no known explanation. Present in this sample are more than 80,000 clones, around 71% of which were seen just once. The top ten constitute about 0.8% of the sample. Sample: PBMCs. These receptors were obtained from a boy younger than 18 in good health and CMV-seronegative.

This rearrangement joins TRBV2 to TRBJ1-2; TRBD1 matches at 8 bases. Germline lookup yields CDR1 SNHLY and CDR2 FYNNEI. This CDR3 is built from 19 residues. The V and J ends lost 2 bases and 5 bases, in that order; junction bases with no gene match: 19. CDR3 coding DNA: TGTGCCAGCAGTGAAAGGGGGGGCCCAGGGGGCCTGATAGGGTATGGCTACACCTTC. This translates into CASSERGGPGGLIGYGYTF.

This clone was counted between two and nine times. The chain couples TRBV5-1 to TRBJ1-5; 7 bases line up with TRBD1. V was pared by 0 bases and J by 6 bases, with 0 bases of the junction left unmatched. Germline loops: CDR1 SGHRS, CDR2 YFSETQ. The CDR3 totals 13 residues. CDR3 loop: CASSLGQGQPQHF. For the CDR3, the DNA is TGCGCCAGCAGCTTGGGACAGGGTCAGCCCCAGCATTTT.

This rearrangement joins TRBV10-2 to TRBJ2-7; 7 bases align to TRBD1. Trimming removed 8 bases from V and 6 bases from J; junction bases left unmatched: 7. CDR1 is WSHSY, CDR2 SAAADI, per germline. The CDR3 covers 12 residues. The CDR3: CASVGQVGEQYF. In DNA form, the CDR3 reads TGCGCCAGCGTCGGACAGGTGGGCGAGCAGTACTTC.

This chain uses TRBV28 with TRBJ2-1, with 9 bases aligning to TRBD1. Germline V lookup: CDR1 MDHEN, CDR2 SYDVKM. The V segment lost 5 bases and the J segment 5 bases; nucleotides outside the gene matches: 10. The CDR3 has 16 residues. CDR3 in amino acids: CASSDPPGTGNNEQFF. CDR3 DNA sequence: TGTGCCAGCAGTGACCCTCCCGGGACAGGGAACAATGAGCAGTTCTTC.

This clone was seen only once. V gene TRBV10-3 combines with J gene TRBJ2-7, with D perhaps TRBD2 (6 bases). Per germline, CDR1 ENHRY and CDR2 SYGVKD. V shed 4 bases and J shed 3 bases, with 19 bases lying between them. The CDR3 sequence is 16 residues long. Here the CDR3 reads CAISGDRAGFIYEQYF. The CDR3 DNA sequence: TGTGCCATCAGTGGGGACCGAGCGGGTTTTATCTACGAGCAGTACTTC.

The rearrangement uses TRBV6-5 and TRBJ1-3; tentative D call: TRBD1 (5 bases). With 5 bases removed from V and 4 bases from J, the gap between germline ends came to 15 bases. From germline, CDR1 is MNHEY and CDR2 SVGAGI. The CDR3 sequence is 15 residues long. The DNA of the CDR3 is TGTGCCAGCAGTCCCGCGGCAGGGTCAGGAAACACCATATATTTT. Translating gives CASSPAAGSGNTIYF.

The chain has TRBV2 and TRBJ2-1, with a possible D match to TRBD2 (6 bases). V was trimmed by 8 bases and J by 0 bases, leaving 8 bases between them. CDR3 length: 13 amino acids. CDR1 SNHLY and CDR2 FYNNEI come from the germline V gene. The CDR3 nucleotides are TGTGCCAGCCGGGACTTCTCCTACAATGAGCAGTTCTTC. It translates to CASRDFSYNEQFF.

The chain links TRBV7-8 to TRBJ1-1; possibly TRBD1 for D (5 bases). V was clipped by 7 bases and J by 2 bases, with 14 bases between them. Germline V lookup: CDR1 SGHVS, CDR2 FQNEAQ. The CDR3 runs to 14 residues. The CDR3 protein is CASNAGRGNTEAFF. CDR3 in DNA: TGTGCCAGCAACGCAGGGCGAGGTAACACTGAAGCTTTCTTT.

Only a few counts were recorded for this clone. The sample has other DNA sequences that encode this CDR3 too. The genes are TRBV29-1 and TRBJ1-1, with no clear D. V shed 4 bases and J shed 8 bases, with 8 bases lying between them. The CDR3 extends over 10 amino acids. The germline V gene encodes CDR1 SQVTM and CDR2 ANQGSEA. The CDR3 DNA follows: TGCAGCGTTGTACAAGTCGAAGCTTTCTTT. Protein product: CSVVQVEAFF. The whole variable domain, filled in from reference TRBV29-1 and TRBJ1-1, reads SAVISQKPSRDICQRGTSLTIQCQVDSQVTMMFWYRQQPGQSLTLIATANQGSEATYESGFVIDKFPISRPNLTFSTLTVSNMSPEDSSIYLCSVVQVEAFFGQGTRLTVV.

CDR3 DNA sequence: TGTGCCAGCAGCTTAGGAGCGACTAAACTCCCGGATGAGCAGTTCTTC. It yields the protein CASSLGATKLPDEQFF. The chain recombines TRBV7-2 with TRBJ2-1, with a weak D call TRBD2 (5 bases). Trimming took off 1 base at V and 8 bases at J, with 18 bases between the two ends. The CDR3 extends over 16 amino acids. Per the germline V gene, CDR1 is SGHTA and CDR2 is FQGNSA.

The genes are TRBV30 and TRBJ1-4, with a possible D match to TRBD1 (5 bases). The CDR3 is 14 residues long. CDR1 GTSNPN and CDR2 SVGIG come from the germline V gene (reference sequence). With 7 bases removed from V and 8 bases from J, the gap between germline ends came to 20 bases. The CDR3 spells CASPSRDLGEKLFF. In nucleotides, the CDR3 is TGTGCCTCCCCCTCCAGGGATCTGGGGGAAAAACTGTTTTTT.

The rearrangement uses TRBV5-4 and TRBJ2-3; tentative D call: TRBD2 (6 bases). Germline V gene sequence: CDR1 SGHNT, CDR2 YYREEE (reference sequence). CDR3 length: 14 residues. Trimming took 4 bases from V and 6 from J, leaving 15 bases between them. The CDR3 loop is CASSPVISGDTQYF. CDR3 sequence (DNA): TGTGCCAGCAGCCCGGTAATAAGCGGGGATACGCAGTATTTT.

CDR3 nucleotides: TGTGCCAGCAGCTACAGGGGGTCCACTGAAGCTTTCTTT. It codes for CASSYRGSTEAFF. The rearrangement uses TRBV5-6 and TRBJ1-1, with 8 bases matching TRBD1. From germline, CDR1 is SGHDT and CDR2 YYEEEE. The J segment lost 4 bases and the V segment lost 3 bases, leaving 2 bases of the junction unmatched. The CDR3 totals 13 residues.

CDR3: CASRIGTFSNQPQHF. CDR3 bases: TGTGCCAGCAGAATAGGGACATTCAGCAATCAGCCCCAGCATTTT. The chain carries TRBV6-1 and TRBJ1-5; possible D gene TRBD1, 6 bases. Between the trimmed V and J ends, which lost 6 bases and 1 base, there was a span of 13 bases. CDR1 is MNHNS, CDR2 SASEGT, per germline. CDR3 length: 15 amino acids.

This clone was seen a few times. The V and J genes are TRBV5-1 and TRBJ2-1; TRBD2 might be the D (5 bases). Germline CDR1 and CDR2: SGHRS and YFSETQ. Trimming left V 3 bases short and J 0 bases short, with 13 bases between. The CDR3 runs 16 residues. CDR3: CASSSRADLSYNEQFF. In DNA form, the CDR3 reads TGCGCCAGCAGCTCACGAGCGGACCTCTCCTACAATGAGCAGTTCTTC.

The genes are TRBV19 and TRBJ2-3, with D perhaps TRBD2 (6 bases). The germline V gene has CDR1 LNHDA and CDR2 SQIVND (reference sequence). With 1 base removed from V and 8 bases from J, the gap between germline ends came to 16 bases. The CDR3 spans 15 residues. CDR3: CASSIAGVPIGTQYF. The CDR3 nucleotides read TGTGCCAGTAGTATAGCGGGAGTCCCGATTGGTACGCAGTATTTT.